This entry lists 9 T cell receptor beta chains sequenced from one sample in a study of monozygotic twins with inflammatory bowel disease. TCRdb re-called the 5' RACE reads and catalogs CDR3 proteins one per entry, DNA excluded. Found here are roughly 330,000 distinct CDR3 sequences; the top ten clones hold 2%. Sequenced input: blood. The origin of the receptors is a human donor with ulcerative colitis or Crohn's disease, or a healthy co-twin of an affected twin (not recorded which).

The CDR3 sequence is CATSRDKILGSYEQYF. This sequence joins TRBV15 and TRBJ2-7; lacking DNA, the TRBD2 call made by TCRdb goes unchecked. The CDR3 covers 16 residues. Germline V gene sequence: CDR1 LNHNV, CDR2 YYDKDF (reference sequence).

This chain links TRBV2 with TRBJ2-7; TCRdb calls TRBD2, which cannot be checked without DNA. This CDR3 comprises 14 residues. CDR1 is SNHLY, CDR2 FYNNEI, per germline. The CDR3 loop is CASKTGLAGREQYF.

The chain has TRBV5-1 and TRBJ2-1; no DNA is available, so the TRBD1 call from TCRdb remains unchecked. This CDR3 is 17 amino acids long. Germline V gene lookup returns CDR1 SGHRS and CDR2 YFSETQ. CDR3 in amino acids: CASSLSSGRSSYNEQFF.

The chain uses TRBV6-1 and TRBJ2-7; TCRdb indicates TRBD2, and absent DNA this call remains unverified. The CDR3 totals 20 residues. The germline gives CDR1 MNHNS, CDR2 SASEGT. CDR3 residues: CASSEALLLGPYRTPYEQYF.

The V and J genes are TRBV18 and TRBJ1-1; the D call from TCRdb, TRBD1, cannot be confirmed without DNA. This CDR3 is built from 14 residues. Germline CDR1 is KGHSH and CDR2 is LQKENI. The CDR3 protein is CASSPPGQSGGAFF.

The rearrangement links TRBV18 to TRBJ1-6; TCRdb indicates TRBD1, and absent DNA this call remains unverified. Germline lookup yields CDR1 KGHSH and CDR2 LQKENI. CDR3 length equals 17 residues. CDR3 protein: CASSQEEAGQGSSPLHF.

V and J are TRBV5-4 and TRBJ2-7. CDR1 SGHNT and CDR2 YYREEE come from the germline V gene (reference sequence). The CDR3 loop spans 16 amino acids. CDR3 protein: CASSLSLDRGSYEQYF.

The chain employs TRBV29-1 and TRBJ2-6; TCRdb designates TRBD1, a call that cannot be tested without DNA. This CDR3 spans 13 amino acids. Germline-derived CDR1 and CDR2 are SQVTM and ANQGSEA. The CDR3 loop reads CSIGTGATNVLTF.

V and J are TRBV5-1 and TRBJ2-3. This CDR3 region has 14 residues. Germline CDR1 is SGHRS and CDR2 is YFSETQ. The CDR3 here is CASSLATSTDTQYF.